The 21 T cell receptor beta chains reported below all come from one sample, sequenced in a study of CD8 T cells in ankylosing spondylitis. TCRdb recomputed calls from the 5' RACE reads with MiXCR, one row per CDR3 protein. Of about 240,000 distinct CDR3 sequences listed, about 10% are singletons. What was sequenced was blood, either unsorted or a sorted T cell fraction (not recorded which). These receptors were taken from a male donor with ankylosing spondylitis or in good health (not recorded which).

This clonotype was counted only a few times. V gene TRBV15 combines with J gene TRBJ1-2; D call uncertain. CDR1 is LNHNV and CDR2 is YYDKDF in the germline V gene (reference sequence). Trimming shortened V by 1 base and J by 1 base, and 7 bases separated the two germline ends. This CDR3 has 14 amino acids. For the CDR3, the DNA is TGTGCCACCAGCAGAGCAGGCAGTAACTATGGCTACACCTTC. Translation gives CATSRAGSNYGYTF.

This clonotype was detected ten times or more. The gene calls are TRBV5-1 and TRBJ2-5; D uncertain. The CDR3 covers 14 residues. Trimming removed 2 bases at V and 1 base at J, with 9 bases between. Germline CDR1 SGHRS, CDR2 YFSETQ. Here the CDR3 reads CASSFSYTQETQYF. The CDR3 DNA reads TGCGCCAGCAGCTTCAGCTATACCCAAGAGACCCAGTACTTC.

This clonotype was seen many times. This chain connects TRBV6-5 to TRBJ1-1; 7 nucleotides line up with TRBD1. Germline V CDR1 and CDR2: MNHEY, SVGAGI. Trimming took 2 bases from V and 1 from J; bases not matched to a gene: 1. This CDR3 is built from 14 residues. The CDR3 sequence: CASSYGQENTEAFF. CDR3 bases: TGTGCCAGCAGTTACGGACAGGAGAACACTGAAGCTTTCTTT.

The sample holds many counts of this clonotype. The chain combines TRBV5-1 with TRBJ2-7, with D maybe TRBD1 (6 bases). The CDR3 contains 13 residues. Per germline, CDR1 SGHRS and CDR2 YFSETQ. Between the trimmed V and J ends, which lost 0 bases and 2 bases, there was a span of 6 bases. CDR3 DNA: TGCGCCAGCAGCTTGGGGGACACCTACGAGCAGTACTTC. It translates to CASSLGDTYEQYF.

This clonotype was seen at least ten times. V usage is TRBV3-1 and J usage is TRBJ1-2; possibly TRBD1 for D (5 bases). The germline V and J ends were trimmed by 0 bases and 5 bases, with 13 bases remaining between them. The CDR3 loop spans 15 amino acids. CDR1 and CDR2 (germline): LGHDT, YNNKEL (reference sequence). CDR3 amino acids: CASSQDLGAQYGYTF. Written as DNA, the CDR3 is TGTGCCAGCAGCCAAGATCTAGGGGCGCAGTATGGCTACACCTTC. The full variable domain, its missing parts supplied by reference TRBV3-1 and TRBJ1-2, is DTAVSQTPKYLVTQMGNDKSIKCEQNLGHDTMYWYKQDSKKFLKIMFSYNNKELIINETVPNRFSPKSPDKAHLNLHINSLELGDSAVYFCASSQDLGAQYGYTFGSGTRLTVV.

This clonotype was recorded a few times. This rearrangement joins TRBV29-1 to TRBJ2-1; D gene uncertain. Per germline, CDR1 SQVTM and CDR2 ANQGSEA. V lost 1 base and J lost 5, with 9 bases in between. This CDR3 comprises 13 residues. In DNA, the CDR3 is TGCAGCGTTGAAGGGGGAACCGACAATGAGCAGTTCTTC. Translating gives CSVEGGTDNEQFF.

Only a few counts were recorded for this clonotype. This chain uses TRBV20-1 with TRBJ2-3; the D gene could be TRBD1 or TRBD2 (5 bases each). There are 14 residues in the CDR3. Germline V gene data show CDR1 as DFQATT and CDR2 as SNEGSKA (reference sequence). V lost 5 bases to trimming and J lost 0 bases, with 12 bases between them. The CDR3 region has the DNA TGCAGTGCTCCCGCCGAGGGGAGCACAGATACGCAGTATTTT. This sequence encodes CSAPAEGSTDTQYF.

The table lists this clonotype with many counts. This chain uses TRBV12-3 or TRBV12-4 with TRBJ2-7; 14 nucleotides align to TRBD2. The CDR3 consists of 14 residues. V lost 4 bases, J lost 9 bases, and 5 bases stayed unmatched. CDR3 coding DNA: TGTGCCAGCAGTTCTGGGACTAGCGGGAGACCGCAGTACTTC. Its protein is CASSSGTSGRPQYF.

This clonotype was observed many times. The chain links TRBV7-2 to TRBJ1-2; D uncertain. The germline V and J ends were trimmed by 2 bases and 4 bases, with 14 bases remaining between them. This CDR3 comprises 15 residues. The germline CDR1 and CDR2 sequences are SGHTA and FQGNSA. CDR3 sequence: CASSLPQTEGYGYTF. CDR3 bases: TGTGCCAGCAGCTTACCTCAAACGGAGGGCTATGGCTACACCTTC.

This clonotype was detected many times. The chain joins TRBV5-1 to TRBJ2-3; unclear D gene. The CDR3 has 13 amino acids. The germline CDR1 and CDR2 sequences are SGHRS and YFSETQ. The V end was cut by 3 bases, the J end by 6 bases, with 11 bases between. The CDR3 sequence is CASSSNYGDTQYF. As DNA, the CDR3 is TGCGCCAGCAGCTCTAACTACGGCGATACGCAGTATTTT.

Only a few counts were recorded for this clonotype. The chain couples TRBV11-2 to TRBJ2-7, with 11 bases lining up with TRBD2. This CDR3 has 16 residues. Germline CDR1 and CDR2: SGHAT and FQNNGV. The V and J ends lost 3 bases and 6 bases, in that order; junction bases with no gene match: 10. CDR3 sequence: CASSFTSGSLGGEQYF. The CDR3 region has the DNA TGTGCCAGCAGCTTTACTAGCGGGAGTCTGGGAGGCGAGCAGTACTTC.

This clonotype was found many times. The J gene is TRBJ2-7, the V gene TRBV20-1, with D perhaps assigned TRBD1 or TRBD2 (6 bases each). Trimming cost V 2 bases and J 4 bases, with 21 bases left between them. From germline, CDR1 is DFQATT and CDR2 SNEGSKA (reference sequence). This CDR3 contains 16 residues. The CDR3 nucleotides are TGCAGTGCTAGAAACCTGGGGGCTAGCGACAATTACGAGCAGTACTTC. Translation gives CSARNLGASDNYEQYF.

For this clonotype: This may stem from a read error, because a much larger clone lies one nucleotide away. The genes are TRBV28 and TRBJ2-2, with TRBD1 matching 8 bases. This CDR3 comprises 15 residues. The V gene's germline CDR1 is MDHEN and CDR2 SYDVKM. CDR3 amino acids: CTSRKTGGRTGELFF. The CDR3 DNA reads TGTACCAGCAGAAAAACAGGGGGTCGAACCGGGGAGCTGTTTTTT.

This chain links TRBV7-2 with TRBJ2-1; TRBD2 matches 8 bases. The CDR3 has 15 residues. The V gene's germline CDR1 is SGHTA and CDR2 FQGNSA. V gave up 0 bases and J gave up 8 bases; unmatched junction bases: 6. The CDR3 region is CASSLARASGHEQFF. As DNA, the CDR3 is TGTGCCAGCAGCTTAGCGCGGGCTAGCGGGCATGAGCAGTTCTTC.

This clonotype was found a few times. The rearrangement links TRBV20-1 to TRBJ2-5; D possibly corresponds to TRBD2 (6 bases). Deletions cut 5 bases from V and 7 bases from J, with 20 bases between. Germline V lookup: CDR1 DFQATT, CDR2 SNEGSKA (reference sequence). The CDR3 totals 14 residues. The CDR3: CSAAPHIGRGTQYF. The CDR3 DNA is TGCAGTGCTGCCCCCCACATCGGGAGAGGGACCCAGTACTTC.

This clonotype was recorded at least ten times. The chain joins TRBV28 to TRBJ2-7; TRBD1 might be the D (6 bases). Trimming pared 4 bases from V and 1 base from J, leaving 17 bases between. Germline V gene data show CDR1 as MDHEN and CDR2 as SYDVKM. CDR3 size: 16 residues. CDR3: CASSSIDRSKSYEQYF. In DNA, the CDR3 is TGTGCCAGCAGTTCCATCGACAGGTCAAAATCCTACGAGCAGTACTTC.

This clonotype showed up many times. The chain has TRBV5-1 and TRBJ1-5, with D unresolved. There are 15 residues in the CDR3. Trimming removed 1 base at V and 3 bases at J, with 11 bases between. Germline V CDR1 and CDR2: SGHRS, YFSETQ. The CDR3: CASSLWYGANQPQHF. CDR3 DNA sequence: TGCGCCAGCAGCTTGTGGTATGGCGCCAATCAGCCCCAGCATTTT.

The chain couples TRBV6-1 to TRBJ2-1, with TRBD1 matching over 10 bases. Trimming at V came to 6 bases and at J to 7 bases, leaving 6 bases not matched to a gene. The germline gives CDR1 MNHNS, CDR2 SASEGT. The CDR3 is 14 amino acids. The CDR3 region is CASRKTGGPNEQFF. As DNA, the CDR3 is TGTGCCAGCAGAAAGACAGGGGGCCCAAATGAGCAGTTCTTC.

This clonotype was recorded at least ten times. The chain has TRBV20-1 and TRBJ1-2; 9 bases align to TRBD1. V trimming: 6 bases; J trimming: 0 bases; junction bases outside the gene matches: 14. CDR1 and CDR2 (germline): DFQATT, SNEGSKA (reference sequence). The CDR3 has 17 amino acids. The CDR3 DNA reads TGCAGTGCCCATGTTAGGGACAGGGAGGCAACTAACTATGGCTACACCTTC. Protein product: CSAHVRDREATNYGYTF.

This clonotype was counted ten times or more. CDR3 protein: CSVVWGFTEAFF. The DNA for the CDR3 is TGCAGCGTTGTTTGGGGTTTCACTGAAGCTTTCTTT. The chain links TRBV29-1 to TRBJ1-1, with no clear D. The germline gives CDR1 SQVTM, CDR2 ANQGSEA. This CDR3 is built from 12 residues. The V end lost 4 bases, the J end lost 4 bases, and 10 bases lay between the germline ends.

This clonotype has more than one count but fewer than ten. This chain uses TRBV20-1 with TRBJ2-1; D is undetermined. Between the trimmed V and J ends, which lost 8 bases and 0 bases, there was a span of 23 bases. The CDR3 has 17 amino acids. Germline CDR1 and CDR2: DFQATT and SNEGSKA (reference sequence). CDR3 sequence reads: CSTLPMVGLSSYNEQFF. The CDR3 nucleotides read TGCAGTACTCTCCCAATGGTAGGGCTGAGCTCCTACAATGAGCAGTTCTTC.